These 20 T cell receptor beta chains share one sample of origin, sequenced in a study of CD8 T cells in ankylosing spondylitis. TCRdb itself ran the 5' RACE reads through MiXCR, one entry per CDR3 protein. This table holds about 320,000 distinct CDR3 sequences, about 9.9% found once. Material for sequencing was blood, either unsorted or a sorted T cell fraction (not recorded which). Every receptor here comes from a female donor with ankylosing spondylitis or in good health (not recorded which).

For this clonotype: This may be a read error: a much more frequent sequence differs by one nucleotide. Here the CDR3 omits its conserved ending phenylalanine or tryptophan, so a read error is the likely source. The chain is built from TRBV7-9 and TRBJ2-7; D ambiguous. In germline, CDR1 is SEHNR, CDR2 FQNEAQ (reference sequence). The V end was cut by 4 bases, the J end by 3 bases, with 7 bases between. The CDR3 is made up of 12 amino acids. CDR3 loop: CASSSTVYEQYS. For the CDR3, the DNA is TGTGCCAGCAGCTCCACCGTCTACGAGCAGTACTCC.

This clonotype was counted many times. The chain carries TRBV6-7 and TRBJ2-6; D unclear. TRBV6-7 is classed as an ORF, of uncertain function. The CDR3 has 16 amino acids. V was shortened by 4 bases and J by 2 bases, with 12 bases between the two germline ends. CDR3 bases: TGTGCCAGCAGTTCCCGCCATTCCCCTGGGGCCAACGTCCTGACTTTC. Translating it yields CASSSRHSPGANVLTF.

This clonotype was counted a few times. CDR3 DNA: TGCGCCAGCAGCCAGCCCCCCGGGACAGGTTCCTACGAGCAGTACTTC. Its protein is CASSQPPGTGSYEQYF. The genes are TRBV5-1 and TRBJ2-7; 8 positions agree with TRBD1. Germline V gene data show CDR1 as SGHRS and CDR2 as YFSETQ. The V and J ends lost 4 bases and 1 base, in that order; junction bases with no gene match: 10. The CDR3 loop spans 16 amino acids.

In its sample, this clonotype was seen many times. The chain is built from TRBV7-2 and TRBJ2-2; weak D call: TRBD2 (6 bases). With 5 bases removed from V and 3 bases from J, the gap between germline ends came to 13 bases. The CDR3 sequence is 15 residues long. Germline V CDR1 and CDR2: SGHTA, FQGNSA. The CDR3 region is CASSNTGLHTGELFF. The CDR3 nucleotides read TGTGCCAGCAGCAATACGGGACTGCACACCGGGGAGCTGTTTTTT.

This clonotype has ten or more counts. V and J are TRBV20-1 and TRBJ2-7, with 9 bases lining up with TRBD2. Germline values: CDR1 DFQATT, CDR2 SNEGSKA (reference sequence). Trimming at V came to 2 bases and at J to 1 base, leaving 9 bases not matched to a gene. The CDR3 runs 16 residues. CDR3 sequence: CSARPHSGGLSYEQYF. CDR3 DNA: TGCAGTGCTAGACCGCATAGCGGGGGACTTTCCTACGAGCAGTACTTC.

This clonotype was picked up many times. This chain uses TRBV20-1 with TRBJ1-3; D is unclear. CDR3 length equals 14 residues. The ends were cut back, 0 bases at V and 1 base at J, with 7 bases in the middle. Germline values: CDR1 DFQATT, CDR2 SNEGSKA (reference sequence). CDR3 DNA sequence: TGCAGTGCTAGAGATATCAGATCTGGAAACACCATATATTTT. Translation: CSARDIRSGNTIYF.

This clonotype was observed a few times. The chain is built from TRBV5-1 and TRBJ2-5; D possibly corresponds to TRBD1 (6 bases). Per germline, CDR1 SGHRS and CDR2 YFSETQ. V was shortened by 4 bases and J by 2 bases, with 12 bases between the two germline ends. This CDR3 has 14 amino acids. The DNA of the CDR3 is TGCGCCAGCAGCGTTACAGGGAAACAAGAGACCCAGTACTTC. Translation: CASSVTGKQETQYF.

The rearrangement joins TRBV14 to TRBJ1-2; TRBD1 might be the D (5 bases). V lost 4 bases, J lost 6 bases, and 18 bases lay in between. From germline, CDR1 is SGHDN and CDR2 FVKESK. This CDR3 region has 15 residues. The CDR3 spells CASSLWTSPSDGYTF. DNA of the CDR3: TGTGCCAGCAGCCTCTGGACATCCCCTTCGGATGGCTACACCTTC.

V gene TRBV10-3 combines with J gene TRBJ2-6, with no clear D. V was cut by 4 bases and J by 3 bases, with 10 bases left in between. The CDR3 is made up of 15 amino acids. Germline V CDR1 and CDR2: ENHRY, SYGVKD. The CDR3 loop is CAISVLQVGANVLTF. CDR3 coding DNA: TGTGCCATCAGTGTACTTCAGGTTGGGGCCAACGTCCTGACTTTC.

The chain uses TRBV12-3 or TRBV12-4 and TRBJ1-2; no definite D call. The CDR3 length is 14 residues. V gave up 7 bases and J gave up 8 bases, with 20 bases separating them. The CDR3, as DNA: TGTGCCAGCATTACGGCGGGCCGCGAGGAGGGCTACACCTTC. As protein: CASITAGREEGYTF.

This clonotype was detected many times. The J gene is TRBJ1-2, the V gene TRBV5-1; no reliable D call. This CDR3 has 13 residues. The germline V and J ends were trimmed by 1 base and 2 bases, with 6 bases remaining between them. CDR1 and CDR2 from the germline V gene are SGHRS and YFSETQ. The CDR3 loop reads CASSLTENYGYTF. CDR3 in DNA: TGCGCCAGCAGCTTGACAGAGAACTATGGCTACACCTTC.

The table lists this clonotype with many counts. V and J are TRBV20-1 and TRBJ1-2; perhaps TRBD1 as D (5 bases). Germline V CDR1 and CDR2: DFQATT, SNEGSKA (reference sequence). CDR3 size: 15 residues. Trimming shortened V by 0 bases and J by 0 bases, and 11 bases separated the two germline ends. The CDR3 reads CSARETGTTNYGYTF. CDR3 nucleotides: TGCAGTGCTAGAGAAACCGGGACTACTAACTATGGCTACACCTTC.

This clonotype has just a few counts. This chain connects TRBV28 to TRBJ2-2; 9 nucleotides line up with TRBD2. The CDR3 has 16 amino acids. Germline CDR1 and CDR2: MDHEN and SYDVKM. V lost 7 bases, J lost 8 bases, and 14 bases stayed unmatched. CDR3 protein: CASTLGGSGSGGELFF. The CDR3 nucleotides read TGTGCCAGCACCTTGGGTGGTAGCGGGAGCGGAGGGGAGCTGTTTTTT.

The gene calls are TRBV7-8 and TRBJ2-1, with TRBD1 matching over 10 bases. The germline CDR1 and CDR2 sequences are SGHVS and FQNEAQ. V was pared by 5 bases and J by 8 bases, with 9 bases of the junction left unmatched. This CDR3 has 15 amino acids. The CDR3 sequence is CASSGQGVGTDEQFF. The CDR3 nucleotides read TGTGCCAGCAGCGGACAGGGGGTCGGCACGGATGAGCAGTTCTTC.

This clonotype has a count of ten or more. V is TRBV12-3 or TRBV12-4 and J is TRBJ2-3, with 8 positions matching TRBD2. The CDR3 consists of 14 residues. J gave up 5 bases and V 9 bases, and 10 bases lay outside the gene matches. CDR3 nucleotide sequence: TGTGCCAGTAGGCAGCGGGGGCAAGAAGATACGCAGTATTTT. This encodes CASRQRGQEDTQYF.

The gene calls are TRBV7-9 and TRBJ2-5; D unresolved. Germline CDR1 is SEHNR and CDR2 is FQNEAQ (reference sequence). CDR3 length: 13 residues. V was cut by 1 base and J by 5 bases, with 8 bases left in between. The CDR3 coding sequence is TGTGCCAGCAGCTTAGAAGTCCCGGAGACCCAGTACTTC. The encoded protein is CASSLEVPETQYF.

This clonotype was detected only a few times. The chain employs TRBV4-2 and TRBJ2-3, with D possibly being TRBD1 (5 bases). CDR1 and CDR2 (germline): LGHNA, YNFKEQ. Deletions cut 1 base from V and 2 bases from J, with 7 bases between. The CDR3 loop spans 14 amino acids. The CDR3 spells CASSQGQITDTQYF. The CDR3 DNA reads as TGTGCCAGCAGCCAAGGACAGATCACAGATACGCAGTATTTT.

The sample holds a few counts of this clonotype. The V gene is TRBV7-9, the J gene TRBJ2-6, with TRBD1 matching over 7 bases. Germline V gene lookup returns CDR1 SEHNR and CDR2 FQNEAQ (reference sequence). The CDR3 consists of 16 residues. Losses at the gene ends were 4 bases for V and 0 bases for J; bases not matched to a gene: 3. CDR3 sequence (DNA): TGTGCCAGCAGCTGGGGACAGAGCTCTGGGGCCAACGTCCTGACTTTC. Its protein is CASSWGQSSGANVLTF.

Many counts were recorded for this clonotype. V and J are TRBV5-5 and TRBJ2-5, with D unresolved. CDR1 and CDR2 from the germline V gene are SGHKS and YYEKEE (reference sequence). With 0 bases removed from V and 3 bases from J, the gap between germline ends came to 9 bases. The CDR3 totals 14 residues. DNA for the CDR3: TGTGCCAGCAGCTTGGTGTCAGTGAAAGAGACCCAGTACTTC. Its protein product is CASSLVSVKETQYF.

This clonotype was seen ten or more times. The genes are TRBV25-1 and TRBJ2-1, with 9 bases fitting TRBD1. The germline CDR1 and CDR2 sequences are MGHDK and SYGVNS. V lost 6 bases and J lost 8; bases outside the gene matches: 5. The CDR3 is 13 residues long. CDR3 sequence reads: CASRPGQGDEQFF. The CDR3 DNA is TGTGCCAGCAGGCCGGGACAGGGAGATGAGCAGTTCTTC.